This T cell receptor beta chain stems from a study of T cell responses to AZD1222 COVID-19 vaccine. Study findings and constraints: Repertoire sampling was restricted to post-peak T cell response timepoints.

This CDR3 contains 16 residues. Germline V lookup: CDR1 SNHLY, CDR2 FYNNEI. With V trimmed by 7 bases and J by 0 bases, 6 bases remained unmatched. About this clone itself: The antigen remains undetermined.

Repertoires were generated with immunoSEQ multiplex PCR, while TCRdb's copy carries only in-frame clones and drops some. The data contain some 140,000 clones, more than 85% of them singletons. This TCR was recovered from an adult in good health. This sequence joins TRBV2 and TRBJ2-2; 9 positions agree with TRBD2. This specimen was peripheral blood, taken on day 0 of AZD1222 vaccination. This chain's CDR3 is CASTGGGASNTGELFF. DNA for the CDR3: TGTGCCAGCACCGGCGGGGGGGCCTCGAACACCGGGGAGCTGTTTTTT. Full variable domain (missing parts from reference TRBV2 and TRBJ2-2): EPEVTQTPSHQVTQMGQEVILRCVPISNHLYFYWYRQILGQKVEFLVSFYNNEISEKSEIFDDQFSVERPDGSNFTLKIRSTKLEDSAMYFCASTGGGASNTGELFFGEGSRLTVL.